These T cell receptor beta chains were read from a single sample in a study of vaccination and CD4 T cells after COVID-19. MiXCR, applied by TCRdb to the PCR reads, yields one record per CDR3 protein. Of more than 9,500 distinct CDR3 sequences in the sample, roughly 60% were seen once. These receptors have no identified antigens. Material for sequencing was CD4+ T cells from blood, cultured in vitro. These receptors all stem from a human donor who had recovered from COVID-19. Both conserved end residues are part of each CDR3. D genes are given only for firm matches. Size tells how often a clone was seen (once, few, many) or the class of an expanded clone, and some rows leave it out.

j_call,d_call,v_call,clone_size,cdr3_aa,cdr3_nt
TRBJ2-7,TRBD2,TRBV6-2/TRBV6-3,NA,CASRSSGRASYEQYF,TGTGCCAGCAGGTCTAGCGGGAGGGCCTCCTACGAGCAGTACTTC
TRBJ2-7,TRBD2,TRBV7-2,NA,CASSPGLVSYEQYF,TGTGCCAGCAGCCCGGGACTAGTTTCGTACGAGCAGTACTTC
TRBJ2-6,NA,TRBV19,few,CASSAPQGSGANVLTF,TGTGCCAGTAGTGCCCCCCAGGGTTCTGGGGCCAACGTCCTGACTTTC
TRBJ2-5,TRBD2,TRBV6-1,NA,CASGTSGPRETQYF,TGTGCCAGCGGGACTAGCGGGCCTCGGGAGACCCAGTACTTC
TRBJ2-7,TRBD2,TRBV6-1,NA,CASNALAGGPYEQYF,TGTGCCAGCAATGCTCTAGCGGGAGGTCCCTACGAGCAGTACTTC
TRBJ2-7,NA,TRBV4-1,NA,CASSQDHRYEQYF,TGCGCCAGCAGCCAAGATCACCGGTACGAGCAGTACTTC
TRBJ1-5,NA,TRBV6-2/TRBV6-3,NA,CASSYTQGGGYNQPQHF,TGTGCCAGCAGTTACACCCAGGGTGGTGGCTACAATCAGCCCCAGCATTTT
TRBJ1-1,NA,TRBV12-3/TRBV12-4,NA,CASTRQVNTEAFF,TGTGCCAGCACGCGACAGGTTAACACTGAAGCTTTCTTT
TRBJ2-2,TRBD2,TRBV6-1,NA,CASRREGGGYRELFF,TGTGCCAGCAGACGGGAGGGGGGGGGATATCGGGAGCTGTTTTTT
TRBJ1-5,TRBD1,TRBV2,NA,CASTPLTGRQPQHF,TGTGCCAGCACCCCCCTGACAGGGCGGCAGCCCCAGCATTTT